This passage covers 30 T cell receptor beta chains from one sample sequenced in a study of T-cell memory formation after mild COVID-19. Via MiXCR, TCRdb re-called the 5' RACE reads, giving one row per CDR3 protein. This sample carries tens of thousands of distinct CDR3 sequences, about 16% of them seen once, and the ten largest clones take 1.4%. The sequenced sample was PBMCs or a T cell subset sorted from them (not recorded which). These receptors originate from an adult who had mild COVID-19 (a few samples of this study predate the infection). Cell type and time point are not known.

V usage is TRBV7-2 and J usage is TRBJ2-7, with 7 bases that match TRBD1. The germline V gene has CDR1 SGHTA and CDR2 FQGNSA. The V and J ends lost 5 bases and 0 bases, in that order; junction bases with no gene match: 7. There are 15 residues in the CDR3. CDR3: CASSPQGVSSYEQYF. CDR3 coding DNA: TGTGCCAGCAGCCCTCAGGGGGTAAGCTCCTACGAGCAGTACTTC. The variable domain in full, with the rest retrieved from reference TRBV7-2 and TRBJ2-7, is GAGVSQSPSNKVTEKGKDVELRCDPISGHTALYWYRQSLGQGLEFLIYFQGNSAPDKSGLPSDRFSAERTGGSVSTLTIQRTQQEDSAVYLCASSPQGVSSYEQYFGPGTRLTVT.

This clonotype has ten or more counts. The chain is built from TRBV5-1 and TRBJ2-4, with 8 nucleotides matching TRBD1. J was trimmed by 6 bases and V by 4 bases; bases with no gene match: 9. CDR1 and CDR2 (germline): SGHRS, YFSETQ. This CDR3 has 15 amino acids. The CDR3 loop is CASSTGQGAGNIQYF. DNA for the CDR3: TGCGCCAGCAGCACCGGACAGGGAGCGGGAAACATTCAGTACTTC.

This clonotype has a count of ten or more. This chain uses TRBV7-9 with TRBJ1-1; D unclear. V lost 1 base to trimming and J lost 0 bases, with 12 bases between them. The CDR3 runs to 16 residues. Germline loops: CDR1 SEHNR, CDR2 FQNEAQ (reference sequence). CDR3 nucleotide sequence: TGTGCCAGCAGCTTAGGGCCCGGGAGTGTGAACACTGAAGCTTTCTTT. The encoded protein is CASSLGPGSVNTEAFF.

This clonotype was detected ten times or more. V is TRBV3-1 and J is TRBJ1-1, with D hard to call. Trimming took off 6 bases at V and 4 bases at J, with 9 bases between the two ends. The CDR3 has 12 residues. Germline V CDR1 and CDR2: LGHDT, YNNKEL (reference sequence). CDR3 nucleotide sequence: TGTGCCAGCAGTCAAACGGGCACTGAAGCTTTCTTT. It encodes CASSQTGTEAFF.

V usage is TRBV12-3 or TRBV12-4 and J usage is TRBJ1-3, with D unclear. This CDR3 contains 13 residues. V dropped 6 bases and J dropped 4 bases, with 10 bases sitting between them. The CDR3: CASRISPGNTIYF. CDR3 nucleotides: TGTGCCAGCAGAATAAGTCCAGGAAACACCATATATTTT.

This clonotype was seen at least ten times. The rearrangement uses TRBV20-1 and TRBJ2-2; D tentatively reads TRBD1 or TRBD2 (5 bases each). The CDR3 has 12 amino acids. In germline, CDR1 is DFQATT, CDR2 SNEGSKA (reference sequence). V gave up 3 bases and J gave up 6 bases, with 8 bases separating them. CDR3: CSASGTSGELFF. CDR3 nucleotide sequence: TGCAGTGCTAGTGGGACCTCCGGGGAGCTGTTTTTT.

This clonotype was detected a few times. The chain combines TRBV27 with TRBJ2-7; the D call may be TRBD1 or TRBD2 (5 bases each). The CDR3 extends over 13 amino acids. The germline CDR1 and CDR2 sequences are MNHEY and SMNVEV (reference sequence). V was cut by 6 bases and J by 0 bases, with 9 bases left in between. CDR3 nucleotides: TGTGCCAGCAGCCCCGGGACCTCCTACGAGCAGTACTTC. It codes for CASSPGTSYEQYF.

J is TRBJ2-1 and V is TRBV6-2 or TRBV6-3; D unclear. Germline V gene sequence: CDR1 MNHEY, CDR2 SVGEGT. Trimming cost V 6 bases and J 9 bases, with 9 bases left between them. CDR3 length: 11 amino acids. The CDR3 here is CASRQLREQFF. In DNA, the CDR3 is TGTGCCAGCAGACAACTCCGTGAGCAGTTCTTC.

The genes are TRBV29-1 and TRBJ2-1, with 12 bases fitting TRBD2. The CDR3 totals 14 residues. CDR1 and CDR2 from the germline V gene are SQVTM and ANQGSEA. After removal of 4 bases from V and 6 bases from J, the junction contained 4 bases not matched to a gene. Written as DNA, the CDR3 is TGCAGCGTTGTCTCGACTAGCGGGGGCAATGAGCAGTTCTTC. It specifies CSVVSTSGGNEQFF.

This clonotype showed up many times. The gene calls are TRBV9 and TRBJ2-2; D is perhaps TRBD1 (6 bases). The CDR3 is 17 amino acids. Trimming left V 3 bases short and J 6 bases short, with 21 bases between. Germline V gene sequence: CDR1 SGDLS, CDR2 YYNGEE. CDR3 sequence (DNA): TGTGCCAGCAGCGCCCGAGGCACAGGGAATGTAGCCGGGGAGCTGTTTTTT. Translation: CASSARGTGNVAGELFF.

With regard to this clonotype: Possible read error: a much larger clone is one base away. The rearrangement links TRBV5-1 to TRBJ1-6; 7 bases match TRBD1. This CDR3 is built from 15 residues. After removal of 4 bases from V and 7 bases from J, the junction contained 8 bases not matched to a gene. CDR1 is SGHRS, CDR2 YFSETQ, per germline. The CDR3 region has the DNA TGCGCCAGCAGCGTGGGGGGGACAGAGAATTCACCCCTCCACTTT. The encoded protein is CASSVGGTENSPLHF.

This clonotype came up many times. V gene TRBV15 combines with J gene TRBJ2-1; D is possibly TRBD2 (6 bases). The CDR3 loop spans 16 amino acids. Germline CDR1 is LNHNV and CDR2 is YYDKDF (reference sequence). V shed 2 bases and J shed 4 bases, with 15 bases lying between them. CDR3 residues: CATSRPASAKYNEQFF. The DNA for the CDR3 is TGTGCCACCAGCAGACCGGCTAGCGCCAAATACAATGAGCAGTTCTTC.

V is TRBV28 and J is TRBJ1-4, with D uncertain. CDR1 is MDHEN, CDR2 SYDVKM, per germline. V was clipped by 5 bases and J by 0 bases, with 10 bases between them. The CDR3 is made up of 15 amino acids. The CDR3 nucleotides are TGTGCCAGCAGTCCCAGACACCCAACTAATGAAAAACTGTTTTTT. Amino acids: CASSPRHPTNEKLFF.

This clonotype was counted ten times or more. V gene TRBV29-1 combines with J gene TRBJ2-5; 10 positions agree with TRBD2. CDR3 length: 14 residues. CDR1 and CDR2 (germline): SQVTM, ANQGSEA. V lost 7 bases, J lost 4 bases, and 9 bases stayed unmatched. The CDR3 reads CSGALAGVGETQYF. CDR3 DNA: TGCAGCGGGGCGCTAGCGGGAGTTGGAGAGACCCAGTACTTC.

This clonotype was counted only a few times. Here the CDR3 reads CASSPTGSRGETQYF. The CDR3 DNA reads as TGTGCCAGTAGTCCCACGGGTTCCAGGGGAGAGACCCAGTACTTC. The V call is TRBV19, the J call TRBJ2-5, with D possibly TRBD1 on 6 matching bases. This CDR3 is built from 15 residues. Germline V gene data show CDR1 as LNHDA and CDR2 as SQIVND (reference sequence). Trimming removed 5 bases from V and 4 bases from J, with 17 bases in between.

In this sample, this clonotype turned up a few times. CDR3 in DNA: TGTGCCAGCAGTTTATACGTAGGACCTAGCACAGATACGCAGTATTTT. Protein sequence: CASSLYVGPSTDTQYF. The chain is built from TRBV28 and TRBJ2-3; D is unclear. V lost 1 base and J 0 bases, leaving 11 bases between the germline ends. CDR3 length equals 16 residues. The germline V gene encodes CDR1 MDHEN and CDR2 SYDVKM.

The rearrangement joins TRBV30 to TRBJ1-5, with D possibly matching TRBD1 (6 bases). Trimming stripped 0 bases from V and 5 bases from J, with 8 bases between. This CDR3 contains 13 residues. CDR1 and CDR2 from the germline V gene are GTSNPN and SVGIG (reference sequence). Here the CDR3 DNA reads TGTGCCTGGAGTGTCAACAGGGATCAGCCCCAGCATTTT. It is translated as CAWSVNRDQPQHF.

This clonotype was found once. This rearrangement joins TRBV9 to TRBJ1-5, with D uncertain. The V gene's germline CDR1 is SGDLS and CDR2 YYNGEE. The CDR3 loop spans 14 amino acids. Trimming stripped 0 bases from V and 0 bases from J, with 4 bases between. The CDR3 DNA is TGTGCCAGCAGCGTAGACAGTAGCAATCAGCCCCAGCATTTT. Translated: CASSVDSSNQPQHF.

This clonotype was seen repeatedly, ten times or more. The chain is built from TRBV7-6 and TRBJ2-5; D remains unclear. There are 14 residues in the CDR3. The germline gives CDR1 SGHVS, CDR2 FNYEAQ. Trimming took 5 bases from V and 2 from J, leaving 12 bases between them. As DNA, the CDR3 is TGTGCCAGCAGCCCCAATGGGGTACAAGAGACCCAGTACTTC. This translates into CASSPNGVQETQYF.

This clonotype was seen repeatedly, ten times or more. The V call is TRBV7-3, the J call TRBJ2-1; D is undetermined. The CDR3 runs to 15 residues. V was pared by 1 base and J by 2 bases, with 9 bases between. Germline V gene sequence: CDR1 SGHTA, CDR2 FQGTGA. This CDR3 reads CASSLNRNPYNEQFF. The CDR3 DNA is TGTGCCAGCAGCTTAAATCGGAACCCCTACAATGAGCAGTTCTTC. The variable domain in full, with the rest retrieved from reference TRBV7-3 and TRBJ2-1, is GAGVSQTPSNKVTEKGKYVELRCDPISGHTALYWYRQSLGQGPEFLIYFQGTGAADDSGLPNDRFFAVRPEGSVSTLKIQRTERGDSAVYLCASSLNRNPYNEQFFGPGTRLTVL.

This clonotype was detected many times. The V call is TRBV20-1, the J call TRBJ2-7; 9 bases line up with TRBD2. The V gene's germline CDR1 is DFQATT and CDR2 SNEGSKA (reference sequence). The CDR3 runs to 14 residues. The V segment lost 3 bases and the J segment 5 bases; nucleotides outside the gene matches: 8. The CDR3 loop reads CSASQDSGSDEQYF. DNA of the CDR3: TGCAGTGCTAGCCAAGATAGCGGGAGCGACGAGCAGTACTTC.

This clonotype has ten or more counts. This chain links TRBV24-1 with TRBJ1-2; D unclear. V lost 2 bases to trimming and J lost 4 bases, with 13 bases between them. Germline CDR1 and CDR2: KGHDR and SFDVKD. This CDR3 comprises 15 residues. The CDR3 is CATSDSATLSYGYTF. The CDR3 DNA follows: TGTGCCACCAGTGATTCAGCGACACTTTCCTATGGCTACACCTTC.

This rearrangement joins TRBV6-2 or TRBV6-3 to TRBJ1-2, with TRBD1 as a possible D gene (6 bases). Trimming left V 11 bases short and J 8 bases short, with 21 bases between. Germline CDR1 MNHEY, CDR2 SVGEGT. The CDR3 spans 13 residues. CDR3: CASRTRGVEGYTF. CDR3 nucleotide sequence: TGTGCCTCCAGGACCAGGGGAGTAGAGGGCTACACCTTC.

The gene calls are TRBV11-1 and TRBJ2-7; TRBD2 matches 9 bases. This CDR3 spans 14 amino acids. V was clipped by 6 bases and J by 3 bases; unmatched bases: 6. Germline loops: CDR1 SGHAT, CDR2 FQDESV (reference sequence). CDR3 bases: TGTGCCAGCAGGGGTAGCGGGAGAGGCTACGAGCAGTACTTC. Amino acids: CASRGSGRGYEQYF.

There are a few counts of this clonotype. The chain has TRBV13 and TRBJ2-4; 8 nucleotides line up with TRBD2. V dropped 6 bases and J dropped 8; count of bases not matched to a gene: 9. Germline V gene sequence: CDR1 PRHDT, CDR2 FYEKMQ (reference sequence). The CDR3 runs 14 residues. The CDR3 sequence is CASRRGLERDIQYF. CDR3 DNA: TGTGCCAGCAGGAGGGGACTAGAGCGCGACATTCAGTACTTC.

This clonotype was counted at least ten times. V gene TRBV12-3 or TRBV12-4 combines with J gene TRBJ2-2; the match to TRBD2 covers 12 bases. The CDR3 totals 16 residues. V shed 6 bases, J shed 5 bases, and the junction held 7 bases outside the gene matches. CDR3 DNA sequence: TGTGCCAGCAGCCCGACTACTAGCGGGAGGACCGGGGAGCTGTTTTTT. Protein product: CASSPTTSGRTGELFF.

This clonotype was seen a few times. The gene calls are TRBV5-4 and TRBJ1-5, with D unclear. V lost 2 bases, J lost 4 bases, and 7 bases lay in between. The CDR3 loop spans 13 amino acids. Germline loops: CDR1 SGHNT, CDR2 YYREEE (reference sequence). The CDR3 spells CASSLTPNQPQHF. The CDR3 coding sequence is TGTGCCAGCAGCTTAACACCTAATCAGCCCCAGCATTTT.

This clonotype was seen repeatedly, ten times or more. V usage is TRBV14 and J usage is TRBJ2-7; no firm D call. CDR3 length: 16 amino acids. V lost 1 base, J lost 6 bases, and 19 bases lay in between. Per the germline V gene, CDR1 is SGHDN and CDR2 is FVKESK. The CDR3 bases are TGTGCCAGCAGCCAAGTTACCGCGCGGTCAGGTGGCGAGCAGTACTTC. It is translated as CASSQVTARSGGEQYF.

This clonotype was recorded at least ten times. The chain employs TRBV20-1 and TRBJ1-1; D not resolved. Between the trimmed V and J ends, which lost 3 bases and 4 bases, there was a span of 6 bases. CDR3 length: 11 residues. Germline assignment: CDR1 DFQATT and CDR2 SNEGSKA (reference sequence). CDR3 DNA: TGCAGTGCTAGCAATCGCACTGAAGCTTTCTTT. Protein sequence: CSASNRTEAFF.

A few counts support this clonotype. The gene calls are TRBV23-1 and TRBJ2-1; D may match TRBD1 or TRBD2 (5 bases each). TRBV23-1 qualifies as an ORF whose function is uncertain. CDR3 size: 17 residues. Between the trimmed V and J ends, which lost 4 bases and 0 bases, there was a span of 16 bases. The CDR3 loop reads CASSLPGRSHSYNEQFF. CDR3 in DNA: TGCGCCAGCAGTCTACCGGGGCGCAGCCACTCCTACAATGAGCAGTTCTTC.